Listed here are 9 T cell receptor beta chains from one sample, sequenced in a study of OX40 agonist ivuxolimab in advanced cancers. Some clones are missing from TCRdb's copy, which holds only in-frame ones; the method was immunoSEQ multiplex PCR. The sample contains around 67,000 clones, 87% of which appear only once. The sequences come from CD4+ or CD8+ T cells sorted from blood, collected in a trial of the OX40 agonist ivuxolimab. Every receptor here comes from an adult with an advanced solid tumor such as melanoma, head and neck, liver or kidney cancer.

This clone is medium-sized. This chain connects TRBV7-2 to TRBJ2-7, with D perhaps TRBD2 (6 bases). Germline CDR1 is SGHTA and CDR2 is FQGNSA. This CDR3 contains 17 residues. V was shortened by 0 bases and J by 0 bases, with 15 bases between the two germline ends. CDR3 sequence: CASSLATGGQISYEQYF. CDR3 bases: TGTGCCAGCAGCTTAGCGACTGGAGGGCAGATCTCCTACGAGCAGTACTTC. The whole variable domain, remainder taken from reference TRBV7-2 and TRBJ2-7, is GAGVSQSPSNKVTEKGKDVELRCDPISGHTALYWYRQSLGQGLEFLIYFQGNSAPDKSGLPSDRFSAERTGGSVSTLTIQRTQQEDSAVYLCASSLATGGQISYEQYFGPGTRLTVT.

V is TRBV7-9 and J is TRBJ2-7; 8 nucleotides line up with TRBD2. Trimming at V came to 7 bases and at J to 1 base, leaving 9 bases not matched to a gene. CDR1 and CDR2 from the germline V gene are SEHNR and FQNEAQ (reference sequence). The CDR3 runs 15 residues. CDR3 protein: CASTHAGGLSYEQYF. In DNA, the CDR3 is TGTGCCAGCACCCATGCGGGGGGCTTGTCCTACGAGCAGTACTTC. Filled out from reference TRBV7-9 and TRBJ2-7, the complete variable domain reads DTGVSQNPRHKITKRGQNVTFRCDPISEHNRLYWYRQTLGQGPEFLTYFQNEAQLEKSRLLSDRFSAERPKGSFSTLEIQRTEQGDSAMYLCASTHAGGLSYEQYFGPGTRLTVT.

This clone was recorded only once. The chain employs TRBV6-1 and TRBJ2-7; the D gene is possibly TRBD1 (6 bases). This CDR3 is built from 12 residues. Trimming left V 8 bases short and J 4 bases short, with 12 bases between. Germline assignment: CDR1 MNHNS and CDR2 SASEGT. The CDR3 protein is CASQGWEYEQYF. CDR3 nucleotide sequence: TGTGCCAGCCAGGGGTGGGAGTACGAGCAGTACTTC.

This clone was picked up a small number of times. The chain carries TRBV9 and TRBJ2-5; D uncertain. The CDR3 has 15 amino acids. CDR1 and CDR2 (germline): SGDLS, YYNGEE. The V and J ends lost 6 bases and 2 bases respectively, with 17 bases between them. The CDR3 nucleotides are TGTGCCAGCAACTTACTTGGGATGGGACAAGAGACCCAGTACTTC. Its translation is CASNLLGMGQETQYF.

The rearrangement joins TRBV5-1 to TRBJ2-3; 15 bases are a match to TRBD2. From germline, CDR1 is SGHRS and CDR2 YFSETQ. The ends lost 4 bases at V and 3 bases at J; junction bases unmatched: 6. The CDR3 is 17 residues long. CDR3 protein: CASSRGLAGGGTDTQYF. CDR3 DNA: TGCGCCAGCAGCCGGGGACTAGCGGGAGGTGGTACAGATACGCAGTATTTT.

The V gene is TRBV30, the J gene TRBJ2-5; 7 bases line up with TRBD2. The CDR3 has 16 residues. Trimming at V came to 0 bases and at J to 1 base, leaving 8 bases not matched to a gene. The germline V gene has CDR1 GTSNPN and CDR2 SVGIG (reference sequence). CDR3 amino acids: CAWSVTRLARQETQYF. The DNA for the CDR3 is TGTGCCTGGAGTGTGACACGACTAGCCCGCCAAGAGACCCAGTACTTC.

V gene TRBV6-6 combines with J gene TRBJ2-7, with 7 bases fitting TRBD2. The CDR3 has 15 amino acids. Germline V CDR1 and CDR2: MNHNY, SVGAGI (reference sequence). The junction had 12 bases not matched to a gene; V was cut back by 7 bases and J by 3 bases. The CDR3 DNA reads TGTGCCAGCACCGACACGGGCGGGAGTAGCTACGAGCAGTACTTC. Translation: CASTDTGGSSYEQYF.

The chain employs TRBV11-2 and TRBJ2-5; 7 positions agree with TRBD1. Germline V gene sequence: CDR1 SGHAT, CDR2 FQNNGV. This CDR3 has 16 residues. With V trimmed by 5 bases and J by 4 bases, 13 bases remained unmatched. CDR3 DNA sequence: TGTGCCAGCAGCGGACCGGGGCAGGGGGTAGGAGAGACCCAGTACTTC. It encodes CASSGPGQGVGETQYF.

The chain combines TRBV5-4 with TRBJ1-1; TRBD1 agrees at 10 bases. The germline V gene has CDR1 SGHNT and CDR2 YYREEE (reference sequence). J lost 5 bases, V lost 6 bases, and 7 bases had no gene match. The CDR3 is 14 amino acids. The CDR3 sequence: CASTAGQGRTEAFF. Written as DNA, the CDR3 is TGTGCCAGCACCGCGGGACAGGGGAGGACTGAAGCTTTCTTT.